The clone carrying this TCR beta chain appeared a few times. What it recognizes is unknown. The entry originates in a study of cytomegalovirus exposure and HLA in healthy donors. Study-wide findings and caveats: Later analysis indicated greater clonal expansion among HLA-associated TCR beta chains than among equally common other chains. Earlier analysis found most TCR beta V segments productive about 90% or about 30% of the time.

Per germline, CDR1 MDHEN and CDR2 SYDVKM. The CDR3 totals 15 residues. V was pared by 3 bases and J by 8 bases, with 16 bases between. The PCR made use of 60 Vbeta and 13 Jbeta primers. Measured with immunoSEQ multiplex PCR; TCRdb has only the in-frame clones, and not every one. Counted here are approximately 110,000 clones, around 80% occurring once; the ten biggest clones make up about 0.22%. The clonotype comes from a man in his forties or fifties in good health and CMV-seronegative. What was sequenced was PBMCs. The chain links TRBV28 to TRBJ1-4; D possibly corresponds to TRBD1 (6 bases). This CDR3 reads CASSFGTRPGEKLFF. The CDR3 DNA reads as TGTGCCAGCAGTTTCGGGACACGTCCTGGGGAAAAACTGTTTTTT. Using reference TRBV28 and TRBJ1-4 for the parts outside the CDR3, the full variable domain is DVKVTQSSRYLVKRTGEKVFLECVQDMDHENMFWYRQDPGLGLRLIYFSYDVKMKEKGDIPEGYSVSREKKERFSLILESASTNQTSMYLCASSFGTRPGEKLFFGSGTQLSVL.